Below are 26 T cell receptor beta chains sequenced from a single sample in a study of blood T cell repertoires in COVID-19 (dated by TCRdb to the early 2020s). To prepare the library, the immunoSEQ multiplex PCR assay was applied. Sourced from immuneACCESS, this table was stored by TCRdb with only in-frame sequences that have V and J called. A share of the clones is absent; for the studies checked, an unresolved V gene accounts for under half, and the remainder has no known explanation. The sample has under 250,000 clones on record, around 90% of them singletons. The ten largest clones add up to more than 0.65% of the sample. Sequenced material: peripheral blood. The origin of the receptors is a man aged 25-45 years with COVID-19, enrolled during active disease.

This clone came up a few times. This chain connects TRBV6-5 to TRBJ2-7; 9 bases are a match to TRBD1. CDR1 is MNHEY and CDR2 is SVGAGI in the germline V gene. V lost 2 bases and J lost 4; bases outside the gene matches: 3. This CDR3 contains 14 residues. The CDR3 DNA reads TGTGCCAGCAGTTACCTGGGGACAGGGTACGAGCAGTACTTC. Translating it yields CASSYLGTGYEQYF.

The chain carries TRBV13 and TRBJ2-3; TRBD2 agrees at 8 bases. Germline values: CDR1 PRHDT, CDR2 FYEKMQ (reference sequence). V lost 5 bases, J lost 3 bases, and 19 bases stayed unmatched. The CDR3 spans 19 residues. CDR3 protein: CASSAPWPQRGYKTDTQYF. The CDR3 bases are TGTGCCAGCAGCGCTCCCTGGCCCCAGCGGGGGTATAAAACAGATACGCAGTATTTT. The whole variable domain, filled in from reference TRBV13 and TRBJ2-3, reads AAGVIQSPRHLIKEKRETATLKCYPIPRHDTVYWYQQGPGQDPQFLISFYEKMQSDKGSIPDRFSAQQFSDYHSELNMSSLELGDSALYFCASSAPWPQRGYKTDTQYFGPGTRLTVL.

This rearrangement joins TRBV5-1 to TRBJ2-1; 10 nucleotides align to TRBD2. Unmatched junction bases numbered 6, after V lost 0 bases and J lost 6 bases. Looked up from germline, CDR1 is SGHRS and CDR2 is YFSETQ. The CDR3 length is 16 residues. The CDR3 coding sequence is TGCGCCAGCAGCTTGGCGTCTAGCGGGGGCGTCAATGAGCAGTTCTTC. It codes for CASSLASSGGVNEQFF.

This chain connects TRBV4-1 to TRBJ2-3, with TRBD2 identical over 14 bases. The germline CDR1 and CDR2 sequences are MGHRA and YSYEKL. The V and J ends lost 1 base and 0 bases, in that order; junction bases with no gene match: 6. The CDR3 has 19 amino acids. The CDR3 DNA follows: TGCGCCAGCAGCCAAGGGACCGGGACTAGCGGGGGCAGCACAGATACGCAGTATTTT. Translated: CASSQGTGTSGGSTDTQYF.

CDR3 DNA sequence: TGTGCCAGCAGCTTATCAGTGAACACTGAAGCTTTCTTT. Its translation is CASSLSVNTEAFF. The genes are TRBV7-3 and TRBJ1-1; D remains ambiguous. This CDR3 region has 13 residues. Germline loops: CDR1 SGHTA, CDR2 FQGTGA. The V and J ends lost 2 bases and 0 bases respectively, with 4 bases between them. Supplemented by reference TRBV7-3 and TRBJ1-1, the full variable domain reads GAGVSQTPSNKVTEKGKYVELRCDPISGHTALYWYRQSLGQGPEFLIYFQGTGAADDSGLPNDRFFAVRPEGSVSTLKIQRTERGDSAVYLCASSLSVNTEAFFGQGTRLTVV.

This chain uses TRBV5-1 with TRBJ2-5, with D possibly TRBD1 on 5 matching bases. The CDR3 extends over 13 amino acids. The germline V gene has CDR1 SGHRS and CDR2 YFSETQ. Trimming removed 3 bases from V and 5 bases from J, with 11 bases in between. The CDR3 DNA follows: TGCGCCAGCAGCTCCCTCCCAGGGGAGACCCAGTACTTC. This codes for CASSSLPGETQYF.

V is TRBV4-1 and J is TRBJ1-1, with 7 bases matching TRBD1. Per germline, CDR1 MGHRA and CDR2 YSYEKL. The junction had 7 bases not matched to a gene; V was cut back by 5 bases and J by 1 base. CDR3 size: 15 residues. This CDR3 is CASSFQRGRNTEAFF. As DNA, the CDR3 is TGCGCCAGCAGCTTTCAAAGGGGGCGGAACACTGAAGCTTTCTTT.

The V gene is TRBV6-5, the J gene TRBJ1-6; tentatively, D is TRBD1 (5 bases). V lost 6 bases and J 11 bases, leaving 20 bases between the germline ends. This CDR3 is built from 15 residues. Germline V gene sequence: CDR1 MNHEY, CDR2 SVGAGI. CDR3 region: CASSADYRDYPPLHF. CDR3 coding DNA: TGTGCCAGCAGCGCCGACTACCGGGACTATCCACCCCTCCACTTT.

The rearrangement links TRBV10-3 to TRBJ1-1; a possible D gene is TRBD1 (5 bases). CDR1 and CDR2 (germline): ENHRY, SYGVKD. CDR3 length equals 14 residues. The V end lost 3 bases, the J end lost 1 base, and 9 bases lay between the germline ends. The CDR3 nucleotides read TGTGCCATCAGTGATCAGGGTAGGAACACTGAAGCTTTCTTT. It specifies CAISDQGRNTEAFF.

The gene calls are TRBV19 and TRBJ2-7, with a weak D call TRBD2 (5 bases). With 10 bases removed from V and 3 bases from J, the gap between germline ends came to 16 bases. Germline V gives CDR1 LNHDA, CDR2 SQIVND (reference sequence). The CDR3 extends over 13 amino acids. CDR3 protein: CATSTTGNYEQYF. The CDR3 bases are TGTGCCACTTCGACGACGGGGAACTACGAGCAGTACTTC.

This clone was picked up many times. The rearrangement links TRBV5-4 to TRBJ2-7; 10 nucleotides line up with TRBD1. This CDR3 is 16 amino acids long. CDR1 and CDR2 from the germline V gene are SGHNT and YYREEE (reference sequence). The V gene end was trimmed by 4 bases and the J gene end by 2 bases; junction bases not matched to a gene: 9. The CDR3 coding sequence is TGTGCCAGCAGCCGGGAGGGACAGGGGCTGACCTACGAGCAGTACTTC. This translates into CASSREGQGLTYEQYF.

CDR3 residues: CASALSLAGKQFF. In DNA form, the CDR3 reads TGTGCTAGTGCCCTGAGTCTAGCGGGTAAGCAGTTCTTC. The gene calls are TRBV12-5 and TRBJ2-1, with TRBD2 matching 8 bases. The length of the CDR3 is 13 residues. After removal of 7 bases from V and 11 bases from J, the junction contained 10 bases not matched to a gene. CDR1 is LGHNT and CDR2 is FRNRAP in the germline V gene.

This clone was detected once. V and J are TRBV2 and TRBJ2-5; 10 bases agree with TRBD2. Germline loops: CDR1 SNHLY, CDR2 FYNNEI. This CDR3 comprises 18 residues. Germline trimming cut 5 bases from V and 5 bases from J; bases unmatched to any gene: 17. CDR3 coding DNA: TGTGCCAGCAGTCCTACCCTAGCGGGGGCCTTAGGTTTGGAGACCCAGTACTTC. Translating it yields CASSPTLAGALGLETQYF.

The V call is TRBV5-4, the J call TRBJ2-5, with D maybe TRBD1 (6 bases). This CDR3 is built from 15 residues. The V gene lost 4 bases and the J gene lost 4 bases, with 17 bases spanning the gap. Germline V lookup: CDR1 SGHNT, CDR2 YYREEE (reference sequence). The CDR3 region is CASSADPWGRETQYF. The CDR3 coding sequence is TGTGCCAGCAGCGCGGACCCGTGGGGGCGAGAGACCCAGTACTTC. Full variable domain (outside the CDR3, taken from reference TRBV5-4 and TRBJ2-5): ETGVTQSPTHLIKTRGQQVTLRCSSQSGHNTVSWYQQALGQGPQFIFQYYREEENGRGNFPPRFSGLQFPNYSSELNVNALELDDSALYLCASSADPWGRETQYFGPGTRLLVL.

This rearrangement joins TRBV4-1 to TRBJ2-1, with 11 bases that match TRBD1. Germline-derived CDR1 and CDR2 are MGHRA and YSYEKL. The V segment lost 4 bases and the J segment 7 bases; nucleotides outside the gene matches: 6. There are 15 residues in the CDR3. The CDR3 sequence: CASSRGQGALNEQFF. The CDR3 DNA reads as TGCGCCAGCAGCCGCGGACAGGGGGCATTGAATGAGCAGTTCTTC.

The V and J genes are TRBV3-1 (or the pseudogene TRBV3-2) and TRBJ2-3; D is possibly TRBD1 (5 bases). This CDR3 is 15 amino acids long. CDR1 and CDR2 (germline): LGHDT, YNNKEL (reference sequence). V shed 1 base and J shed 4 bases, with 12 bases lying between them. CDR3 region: CASSQVRGAPDTQYF. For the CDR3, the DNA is TGTGCCAGCAGCCAAGTTCGTGGGGCCCCAGATACGCAGTATTTT.

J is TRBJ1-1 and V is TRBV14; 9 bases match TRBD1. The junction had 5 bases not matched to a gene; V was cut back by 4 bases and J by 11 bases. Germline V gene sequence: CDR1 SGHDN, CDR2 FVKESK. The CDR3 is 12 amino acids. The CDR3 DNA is TGTGCCAGCAGCCGGGACAGGGTCGAGGCTTTCTTT. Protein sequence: CASSRDRVEAFF.

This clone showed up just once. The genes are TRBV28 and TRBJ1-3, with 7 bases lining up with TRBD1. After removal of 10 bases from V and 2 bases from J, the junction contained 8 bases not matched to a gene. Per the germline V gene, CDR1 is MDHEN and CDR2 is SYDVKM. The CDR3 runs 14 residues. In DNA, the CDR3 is TGTGCCACCATGGAGAGGGGGCCTGGAAACACCATATATTTT. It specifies CATMERGPGNTIYF.

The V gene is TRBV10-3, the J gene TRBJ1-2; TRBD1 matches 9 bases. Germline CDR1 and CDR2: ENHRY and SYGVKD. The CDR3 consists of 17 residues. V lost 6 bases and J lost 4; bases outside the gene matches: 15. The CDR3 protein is CAISADGGQGTSYGYTF. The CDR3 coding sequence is TGTGCCATCAGCGCGGATGGAGGACAGGGGACCTCCTATGGCTACACCTTC.

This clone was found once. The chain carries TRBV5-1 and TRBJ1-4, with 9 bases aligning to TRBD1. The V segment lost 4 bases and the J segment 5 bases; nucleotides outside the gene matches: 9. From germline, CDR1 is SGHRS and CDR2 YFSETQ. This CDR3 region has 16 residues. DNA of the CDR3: TGCGCCAGCAGCAACTTAGGACAGGGGAGAAATGAAAAACTGTTTTTT. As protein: CASSNLGQGRNEKLFF.

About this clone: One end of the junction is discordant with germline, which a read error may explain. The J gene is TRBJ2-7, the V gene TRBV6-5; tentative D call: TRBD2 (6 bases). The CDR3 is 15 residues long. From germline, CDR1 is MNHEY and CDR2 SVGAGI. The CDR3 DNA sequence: TGTGCCAGCAGTTCCCTGGGAGGAGTCTCCTCCGAGCAGTACTTC. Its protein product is CASSSLGGVSSEQYF.

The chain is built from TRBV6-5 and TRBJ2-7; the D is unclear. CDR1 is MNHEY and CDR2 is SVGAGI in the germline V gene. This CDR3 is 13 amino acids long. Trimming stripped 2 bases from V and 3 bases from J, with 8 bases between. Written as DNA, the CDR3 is TGTGCCAGCAGTTACGACACCAGCTACGAGCAGTACTTC. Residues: CASSYDTSYEQYF.

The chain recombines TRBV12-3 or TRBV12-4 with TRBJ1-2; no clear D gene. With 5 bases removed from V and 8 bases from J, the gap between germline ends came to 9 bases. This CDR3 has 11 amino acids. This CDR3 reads CASSRQAGYTF. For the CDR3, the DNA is TGTGCCAGCAGTCGTCAGGCGGGCTACACCTTC.

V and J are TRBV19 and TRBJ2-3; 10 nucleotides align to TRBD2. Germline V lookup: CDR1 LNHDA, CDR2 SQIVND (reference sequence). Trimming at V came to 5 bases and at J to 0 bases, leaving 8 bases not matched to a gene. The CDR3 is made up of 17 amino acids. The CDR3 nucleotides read TGTGCCAGTAGTGGGTCTAGCGGGGGTACTAGCACAGATACGCAGTATTTT. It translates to CASSGSSGGTSTDTQYF.

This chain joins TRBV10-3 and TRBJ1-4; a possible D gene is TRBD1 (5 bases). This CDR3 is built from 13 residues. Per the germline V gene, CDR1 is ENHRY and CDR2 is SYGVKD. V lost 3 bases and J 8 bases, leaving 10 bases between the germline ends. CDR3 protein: CAISDREEEKLFF. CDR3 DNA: TGTGCCATCAGTGACAGGGAAGAAGAAAAACTGTTTTTT.

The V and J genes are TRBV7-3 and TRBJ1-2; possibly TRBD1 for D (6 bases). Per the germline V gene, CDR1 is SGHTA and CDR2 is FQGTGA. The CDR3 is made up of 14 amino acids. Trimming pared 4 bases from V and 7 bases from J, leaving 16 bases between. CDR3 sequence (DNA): TGTGCCAGCAGCTATCGACAGGTCGCCCCTGGCTACACCTTC. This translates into CASSYRQVAPGYTF.